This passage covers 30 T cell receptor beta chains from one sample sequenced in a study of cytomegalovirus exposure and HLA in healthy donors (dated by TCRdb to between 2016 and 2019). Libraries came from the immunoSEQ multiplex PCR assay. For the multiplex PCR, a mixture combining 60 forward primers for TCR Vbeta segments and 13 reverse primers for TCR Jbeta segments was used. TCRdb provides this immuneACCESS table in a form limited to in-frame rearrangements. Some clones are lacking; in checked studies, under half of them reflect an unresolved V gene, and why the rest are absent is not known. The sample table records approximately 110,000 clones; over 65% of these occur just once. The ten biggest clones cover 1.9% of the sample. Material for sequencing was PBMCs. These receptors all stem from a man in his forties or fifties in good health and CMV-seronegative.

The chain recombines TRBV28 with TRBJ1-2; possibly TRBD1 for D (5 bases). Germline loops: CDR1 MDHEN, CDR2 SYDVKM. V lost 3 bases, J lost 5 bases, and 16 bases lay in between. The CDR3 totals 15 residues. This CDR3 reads CASSFPRSGGYGYTF. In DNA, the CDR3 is TGTGCCAGCAGTTTCCCCCGATCGGGGGGGTATGGCTACACCTTC.

The CDR3 DNA follows: TGTGCCAGCTCACTAACCGGGACAGGGACACCTTTCTCCTACGAGCAGTACTTC. Its protein product is CASSLTGTGTPFSYEQYF. V and J are TRBV18 and TRBJ2-7; 9 bases match TRBD1. Losses at the gene ends were 4 bases for V and 0 bases for J; bases not matched to a gene: 13. The CDR3 spans 18 residues. Germline V gives CDR1 KGHSH, CDR2 LQKENI.

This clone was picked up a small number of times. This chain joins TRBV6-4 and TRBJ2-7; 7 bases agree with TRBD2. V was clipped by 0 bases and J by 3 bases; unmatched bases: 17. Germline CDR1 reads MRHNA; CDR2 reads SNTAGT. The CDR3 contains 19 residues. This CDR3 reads CASSDSSTGGGPTYYEQYV. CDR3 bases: TGTGCCAGCAGTGACTCTAGTACCGGCGGGGGTCCTACCTACTACGAGCAGTACGTC.

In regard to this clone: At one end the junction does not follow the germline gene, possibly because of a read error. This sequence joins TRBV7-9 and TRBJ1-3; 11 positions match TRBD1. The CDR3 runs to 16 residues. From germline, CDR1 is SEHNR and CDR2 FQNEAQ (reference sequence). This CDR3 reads CSSSSGTGGSGNTIYF. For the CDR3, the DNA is TGTTCCAGCAGCTCCGGGACAGGGGGCTCTGGAAACACCATATATTTT.

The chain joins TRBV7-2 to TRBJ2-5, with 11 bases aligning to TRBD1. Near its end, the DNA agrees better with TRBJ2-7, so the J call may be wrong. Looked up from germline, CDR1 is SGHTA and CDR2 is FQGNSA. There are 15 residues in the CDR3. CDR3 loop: CASSFGTGGIYEQYF. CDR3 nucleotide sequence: TGTGCCAGCAGCTTTGGGACAGGGGGTATTTACGAGCAGTACTTC.

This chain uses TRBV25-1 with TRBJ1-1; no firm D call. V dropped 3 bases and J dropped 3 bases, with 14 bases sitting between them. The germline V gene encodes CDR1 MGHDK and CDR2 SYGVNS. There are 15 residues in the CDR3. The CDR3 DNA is TGTGCCAGCAGTGACCCCACGAGGTGGGACACTGAAGCTTTCTTT. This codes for CASSDPTRWDTEAFF.

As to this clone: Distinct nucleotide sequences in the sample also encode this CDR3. DNA of the CDR3: TGTGCCAGCAGCTTGGGCGGGGGTGAGACCCAGTACTTC. Translated, it gives CASSLGGGETQYF. The chain is built from TRBV5-5 and TRBJ2-5; 7 bases align to TRBD2. Losses at the gene ends were 0 bases for V and 5 bases for J; bases not matched to a gene: 1. CDR1 is SGHKS, CDR2 YYEKEE, per germline (reference sequence). CDR3 length: 13 amino acids.

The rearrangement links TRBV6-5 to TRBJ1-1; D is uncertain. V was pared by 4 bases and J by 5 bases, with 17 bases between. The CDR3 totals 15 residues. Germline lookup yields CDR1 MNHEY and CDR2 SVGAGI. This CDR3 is CASSSKGPGRTEAFF. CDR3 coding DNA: TGTGCCAGCAGTTCGAAAGGTCCCGGGAGAACTGAAGCTTTCTTT.

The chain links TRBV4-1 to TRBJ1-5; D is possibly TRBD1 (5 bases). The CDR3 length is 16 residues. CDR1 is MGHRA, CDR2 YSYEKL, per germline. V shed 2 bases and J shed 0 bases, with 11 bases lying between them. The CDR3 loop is CASSQTGGISNQPQHF. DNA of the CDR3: TGCGCCAGCAGCCAAACCGGGGGGATTAGCAATCAGCCCCAGCATTTT.

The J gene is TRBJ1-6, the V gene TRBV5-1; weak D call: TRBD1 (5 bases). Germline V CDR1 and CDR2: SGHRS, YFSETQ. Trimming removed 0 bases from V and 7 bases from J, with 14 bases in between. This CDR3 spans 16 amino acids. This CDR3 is CASSLAGRVGNSPLHF. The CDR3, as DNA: TGCGCCAGCAGCTTGGCCGGCAGGGTGGGGAATTCACCCCTCCACTTT.

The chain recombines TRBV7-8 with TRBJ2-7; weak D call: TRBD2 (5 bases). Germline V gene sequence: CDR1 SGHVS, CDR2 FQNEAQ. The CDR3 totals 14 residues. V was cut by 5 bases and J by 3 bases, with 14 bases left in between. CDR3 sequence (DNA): TGTGCCAGCAGCCCGACTACAGCCGTCTACGAGCAGTACGTC. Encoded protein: CASSPTTAVYEQYV.

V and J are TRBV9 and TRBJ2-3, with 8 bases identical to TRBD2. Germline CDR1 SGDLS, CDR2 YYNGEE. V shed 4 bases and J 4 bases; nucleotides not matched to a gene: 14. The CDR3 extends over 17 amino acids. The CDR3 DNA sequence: TGTGCCAGCAGCCCTCGGTTCGGGGGGGCCAGGGCAGATACGCAGTATTTT. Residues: CASSPRFGGARADTQYF.

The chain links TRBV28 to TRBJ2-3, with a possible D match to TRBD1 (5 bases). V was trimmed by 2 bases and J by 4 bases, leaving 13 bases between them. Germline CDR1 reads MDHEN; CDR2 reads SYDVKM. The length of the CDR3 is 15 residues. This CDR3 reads CASSLPGFEADTQYF. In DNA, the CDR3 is TGTGCCAGCAGTTTACCAGGGTTTGAAGCAGATACGCAGTATTTT.

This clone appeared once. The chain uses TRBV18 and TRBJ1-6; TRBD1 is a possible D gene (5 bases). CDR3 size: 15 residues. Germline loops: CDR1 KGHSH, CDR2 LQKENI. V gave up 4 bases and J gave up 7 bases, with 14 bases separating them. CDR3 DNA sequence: TGTGCCAGCTCACAAGTGGCAGGGTACAATTCACCCCTCCACTTT. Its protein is CASSQVAGYNSPLHF.

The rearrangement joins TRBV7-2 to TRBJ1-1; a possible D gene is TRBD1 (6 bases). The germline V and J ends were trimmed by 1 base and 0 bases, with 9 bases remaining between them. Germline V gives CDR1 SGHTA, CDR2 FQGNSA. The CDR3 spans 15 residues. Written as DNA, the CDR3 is TGTGCCAGCAGCTTAGGGGACAACATGAACACTGAAGCTTTCTTT. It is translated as CASSLGDNMNTEAFF.

The CDR3 DNA reads TGTGCCAGCAGTTTATCCTGGGGAGATCAGCCCCAGCATTTT. It is translated as CASSLSWGDQPQHF. The gene calls are TRBV27 and TRBJ1-5; D is ambiguous. V was clipped by 0 bases and J by 5 bases, with 8 bases between them. The CDR3 has 14 amino acids. The germline V gene has CDR1 MNHEY and CDR2 SMNVEV (reference sequence).

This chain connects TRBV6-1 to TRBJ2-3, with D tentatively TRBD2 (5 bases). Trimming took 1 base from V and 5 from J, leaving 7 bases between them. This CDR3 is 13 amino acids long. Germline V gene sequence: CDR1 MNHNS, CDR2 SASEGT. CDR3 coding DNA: TGTGCCAGCAGTGAAGGCAGCGGAGATACGCAGTATTTT. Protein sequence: CASSEGSGDTQYF.

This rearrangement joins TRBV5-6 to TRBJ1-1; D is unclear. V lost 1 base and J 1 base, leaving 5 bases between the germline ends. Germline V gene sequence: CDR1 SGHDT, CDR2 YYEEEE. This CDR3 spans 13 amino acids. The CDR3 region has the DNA TGTGCCAGCAGCTTGTCCAGGAACACTGAAGCTTTCTTT. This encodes CASSLSRNTEAFF. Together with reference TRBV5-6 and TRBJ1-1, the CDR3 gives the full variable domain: DAGVTQSPTHLIKTRGQQVTLRCSPKSGHDTVSWYQQALGQGPQFIFQYYEEEERQRGNFPDRFSGHQFPNYSSELNVNALLLGDSALYLCASSLSRNTEAFFGQGTRLTVV.

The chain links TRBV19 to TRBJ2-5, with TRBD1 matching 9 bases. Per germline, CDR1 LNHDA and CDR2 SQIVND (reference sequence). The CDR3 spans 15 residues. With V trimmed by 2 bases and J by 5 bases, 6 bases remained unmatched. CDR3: CASSITQGAGETQYF. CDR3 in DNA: TGTGCCAGTAGTATAACACAGGGGGCAGGGGAGACCCAGTACTTC.

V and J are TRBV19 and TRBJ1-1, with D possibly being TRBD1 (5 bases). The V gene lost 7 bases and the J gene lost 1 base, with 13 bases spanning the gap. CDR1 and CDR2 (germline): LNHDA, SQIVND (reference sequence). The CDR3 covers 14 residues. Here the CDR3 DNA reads TGTGCCAGTACTCCTAGGGGCGCGAACACTGAAGCTTTCTTT. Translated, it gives CASTPRGANTEAFF.

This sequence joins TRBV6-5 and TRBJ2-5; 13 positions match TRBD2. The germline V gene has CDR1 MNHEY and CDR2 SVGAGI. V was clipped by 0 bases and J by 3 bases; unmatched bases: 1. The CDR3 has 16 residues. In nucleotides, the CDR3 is TGTGCCAGCAGTTACTCGACTAGCGGGGGGAAAGAGACCCAGTACTTC. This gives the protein CASSYSTSGGKETQYF.

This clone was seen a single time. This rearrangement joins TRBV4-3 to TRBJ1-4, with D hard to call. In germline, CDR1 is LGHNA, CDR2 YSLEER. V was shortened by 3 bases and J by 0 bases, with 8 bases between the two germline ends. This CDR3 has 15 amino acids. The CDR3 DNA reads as TGCGCCAGCAGCCAGAACCGGGCAACTAATGAAAAACTGTTTTTT. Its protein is CASSQNRATNEKLFF.

The CDR3 is CASSSTQGYNEQFF. The CDR3 bases are TGTGCCAGCAGCTCCACCCAGGGCTACAATGAGCAGTTCTTC. The V call is TRBV5-4, the J call TRBJ2-1; weak D call: TRBD1 (5 bases). Germline loops: CDR1 SGHNT, CDR2 YYREEE (reference sequence). V was shortened by 3 bases and J by 3 bases, with 10 bases between the two germline ends. The CDR3 has 14 residues.

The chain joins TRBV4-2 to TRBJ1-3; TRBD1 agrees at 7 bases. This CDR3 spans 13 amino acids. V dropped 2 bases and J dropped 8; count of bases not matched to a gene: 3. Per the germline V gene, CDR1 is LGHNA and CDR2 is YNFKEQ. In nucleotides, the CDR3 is TGTGCCAGCAGCCAACCCCAGGGGGACACCATATATTTT. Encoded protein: CASSQPQGDTIYF.

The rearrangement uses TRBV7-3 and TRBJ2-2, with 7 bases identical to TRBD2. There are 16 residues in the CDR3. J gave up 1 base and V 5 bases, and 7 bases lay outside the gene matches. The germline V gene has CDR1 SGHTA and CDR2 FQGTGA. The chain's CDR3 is CASSPHGGGNTGELFF. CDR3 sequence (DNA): TGTGCCAGCAGCCCTCACGGCGGGGGGAACACCGGGGAGCTGTTTTTT.

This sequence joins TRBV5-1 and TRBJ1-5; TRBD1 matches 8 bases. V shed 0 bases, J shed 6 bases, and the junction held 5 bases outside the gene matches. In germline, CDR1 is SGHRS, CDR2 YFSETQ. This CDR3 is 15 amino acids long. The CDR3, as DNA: TGCGCCAGCAGCTTGGGTCAGGGGGCGGCTCAGCCCCAGCATTTT. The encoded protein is CASSLGQGAAQPQHF.

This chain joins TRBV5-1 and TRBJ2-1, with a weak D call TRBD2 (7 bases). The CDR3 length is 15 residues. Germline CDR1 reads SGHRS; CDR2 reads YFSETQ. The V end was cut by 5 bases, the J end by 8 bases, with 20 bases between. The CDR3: CASSLSHSGGDEQFF. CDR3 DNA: TGCGCCAGCAGTCTCTCTCATTCGGGGGGCGATGAGCAGTTCTTC.

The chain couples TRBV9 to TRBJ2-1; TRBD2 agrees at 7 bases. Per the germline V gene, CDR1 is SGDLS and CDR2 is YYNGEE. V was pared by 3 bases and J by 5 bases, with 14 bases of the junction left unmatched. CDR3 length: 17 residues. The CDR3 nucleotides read TGTGCCAGCAGCGCCCCAAGGAGTAGCGGGTCAAACAATGAGCAGTTCTTC. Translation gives CASSAPRSSGSNNEQFF.

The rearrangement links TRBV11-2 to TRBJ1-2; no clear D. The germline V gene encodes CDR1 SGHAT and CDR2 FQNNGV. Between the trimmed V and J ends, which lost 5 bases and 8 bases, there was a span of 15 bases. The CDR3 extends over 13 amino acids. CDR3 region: CASSAGLNWGYTF. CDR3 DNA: TGTGCCAGCAGCGCCGGACTGAACTGGGGCTACACCTTC. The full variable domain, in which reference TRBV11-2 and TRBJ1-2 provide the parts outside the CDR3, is EAGVAQSPRYKIIEKRQSVAFWCNPISGHATLYWYQQILGQGPKLLIQFQNNGVVDDSQLPKDRFSAERLKGVDSTLKIQPAKLEDSAVYLCASSAGLNWGYTFGSGTRLTVV.

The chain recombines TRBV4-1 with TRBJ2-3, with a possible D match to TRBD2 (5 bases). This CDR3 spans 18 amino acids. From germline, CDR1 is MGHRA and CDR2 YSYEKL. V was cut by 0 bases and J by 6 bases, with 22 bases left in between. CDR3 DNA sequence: TGCGCCAGCAGCCAAGATACTGGGCGGGCCGGGAAGGTGGATACGCAGTATTTT. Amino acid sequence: CASSQDTGRAGKVDTQYF.